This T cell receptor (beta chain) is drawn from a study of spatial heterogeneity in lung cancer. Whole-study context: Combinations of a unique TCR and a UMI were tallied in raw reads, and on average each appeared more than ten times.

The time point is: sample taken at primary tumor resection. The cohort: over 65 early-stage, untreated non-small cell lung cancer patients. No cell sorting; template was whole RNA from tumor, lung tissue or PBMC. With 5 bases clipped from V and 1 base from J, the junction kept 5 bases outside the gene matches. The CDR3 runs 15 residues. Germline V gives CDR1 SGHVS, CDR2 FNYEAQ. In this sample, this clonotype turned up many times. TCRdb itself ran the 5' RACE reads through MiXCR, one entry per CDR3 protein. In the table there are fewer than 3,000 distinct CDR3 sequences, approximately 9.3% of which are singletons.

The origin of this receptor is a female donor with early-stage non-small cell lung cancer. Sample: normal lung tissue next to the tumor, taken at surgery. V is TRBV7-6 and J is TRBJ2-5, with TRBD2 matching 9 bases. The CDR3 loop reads CASSPSGVGQETQYF. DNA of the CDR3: TGTGCCAGCAGCCCTAGCGGGGTCGGCCAAGAGACCCAGTACTTC.